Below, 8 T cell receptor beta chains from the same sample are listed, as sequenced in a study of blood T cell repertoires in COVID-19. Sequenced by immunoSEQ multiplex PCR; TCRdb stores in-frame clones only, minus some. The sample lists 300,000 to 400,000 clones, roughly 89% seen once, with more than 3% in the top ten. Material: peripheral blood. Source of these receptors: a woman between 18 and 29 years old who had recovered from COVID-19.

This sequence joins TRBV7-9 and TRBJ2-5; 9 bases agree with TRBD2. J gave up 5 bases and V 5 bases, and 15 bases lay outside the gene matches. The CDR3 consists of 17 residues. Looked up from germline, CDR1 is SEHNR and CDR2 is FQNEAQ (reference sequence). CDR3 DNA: TGTGCCAGCAGCGCAAGACTTGGCGGGAGGGCATCGGAGACCCAGTACTTC. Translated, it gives CASSARLGGRASETQYF.

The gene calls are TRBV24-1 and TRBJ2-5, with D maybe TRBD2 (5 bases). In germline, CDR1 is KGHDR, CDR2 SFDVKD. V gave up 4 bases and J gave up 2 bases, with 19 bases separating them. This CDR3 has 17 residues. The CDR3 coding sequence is TGTGCCACCAGTGAGGGTGTAGGAGCGGAGAGTCAAGAGACCCAGTACTTC. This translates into CATSEGVGAESQETQYF.

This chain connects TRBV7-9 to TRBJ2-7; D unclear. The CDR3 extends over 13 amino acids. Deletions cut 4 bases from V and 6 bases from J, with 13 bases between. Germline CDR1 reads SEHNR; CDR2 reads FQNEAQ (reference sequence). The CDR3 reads CASSSHQTPEQYV. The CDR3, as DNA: TGTGCCAGCAGCTCGCACCAAACACCCGAGCAGTACGTC.

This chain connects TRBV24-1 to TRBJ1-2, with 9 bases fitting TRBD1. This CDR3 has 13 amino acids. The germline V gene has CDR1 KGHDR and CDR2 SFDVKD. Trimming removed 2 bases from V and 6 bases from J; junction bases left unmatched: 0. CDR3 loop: CATSDWDRDGYTF. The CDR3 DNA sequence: TGTGCCACCAGTGATTGGGACAGGGATGGCTACACCTTC.

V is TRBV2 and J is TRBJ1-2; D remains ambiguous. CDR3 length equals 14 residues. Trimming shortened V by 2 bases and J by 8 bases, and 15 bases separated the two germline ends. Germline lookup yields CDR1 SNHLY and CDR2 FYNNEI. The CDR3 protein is CASSESRPLSGYTF. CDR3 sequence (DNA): TGTGCCAGCAGTGAAAGCAGGCCCCTATCCGGCTACACCTTC.

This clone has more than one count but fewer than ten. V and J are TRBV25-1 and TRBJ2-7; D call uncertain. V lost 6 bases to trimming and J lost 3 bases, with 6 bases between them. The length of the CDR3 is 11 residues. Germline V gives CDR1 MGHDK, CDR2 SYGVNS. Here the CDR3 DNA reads TGTGCCAGCAGCAACTACTACGAGCAGTACGTC. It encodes CASSNYYEQYV.

The CDR3 loop is CATSRDGGVETQYF. Here the CDR3 DNA reads TGTGCCACCAGCAGAGATGGGGGCGTCGAGACCCAGTACTTC. The gene calls are TRBV15 and TRBJ2-5, with D perhaps matching TRBD1 (6 bases). The V gene's germline CDR1 is LNHNV and CDR2 YYDKDF (reference sequence). The CDR3 spans 14 residues. V lost 0 bases and J lost 5, with 10 bases in between.

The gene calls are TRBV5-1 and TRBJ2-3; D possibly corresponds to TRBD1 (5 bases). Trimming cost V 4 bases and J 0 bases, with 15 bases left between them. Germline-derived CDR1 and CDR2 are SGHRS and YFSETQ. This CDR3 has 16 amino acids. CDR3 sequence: CASSASNRLSTDTQYF. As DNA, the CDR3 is TGCGCCAGCAGCGCCTCAAACAGGCTCAGCACAGATACGCAGTATTTT.